This T cell receptor (beta chain) was found in a study of PD-1 blockade in classical Hodgkin lymphoma. Using immunoSEQ multiplex PCR, the repertoire was profiled, and TCRdb retains in-frame clones only, with some absent. Of approximately 12,000 clones in the sample, about 80% were seen once. General study points: Newly diagnosed patients were reported to start with lower TCR diversity than healthy donors. Patients with a complete response exhibited baseline diversity comparable to newly diagnosed patients. Factors driving the repertoire differences, possibly disease activity or prior therapy, remain undefined.

Each and every patient relapsed after autologous stem cell transplantation, and patients got differing brentuximab vedotin exposure. In the case of this clone: What it binds is unknown.

The sequencing used peripheral blood mononuclear cells (PBMCs), collected before the second cycle of nivolumab. This sequence originates from a human donor with classical Hodgkin lymphoma.

For the CDR3, the DNA is TGTGCCAGTAGCCCGGACTGGGGGGAGCTGTTTTTT. This codes for CASSPDWGELFF. The V and J genes are TRBV19 and TRBJ2-2, with D maybe TRBD2 (5 bases). Trimming removed 6 bases at V and 8 bases at J, with 10 bases between. CDR1 is LNHDA and CDR2 is SQIVND in the germline V gene (reference sequence). This CDR3 comprises 12 residues.